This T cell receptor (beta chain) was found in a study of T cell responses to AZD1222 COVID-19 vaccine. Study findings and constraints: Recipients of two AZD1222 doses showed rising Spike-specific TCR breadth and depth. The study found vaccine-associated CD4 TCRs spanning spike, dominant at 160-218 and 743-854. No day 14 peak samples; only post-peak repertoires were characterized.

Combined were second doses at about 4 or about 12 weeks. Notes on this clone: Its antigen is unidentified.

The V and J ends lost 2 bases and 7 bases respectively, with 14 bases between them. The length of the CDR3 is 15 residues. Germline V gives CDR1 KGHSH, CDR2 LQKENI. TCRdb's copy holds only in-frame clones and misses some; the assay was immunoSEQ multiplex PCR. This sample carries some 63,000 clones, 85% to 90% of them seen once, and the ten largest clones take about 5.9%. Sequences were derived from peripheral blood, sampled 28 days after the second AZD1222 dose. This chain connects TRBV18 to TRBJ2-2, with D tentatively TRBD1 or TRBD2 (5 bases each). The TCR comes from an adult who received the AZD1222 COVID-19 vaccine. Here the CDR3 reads CASSPGTNHGGELFF. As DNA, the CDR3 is TGTGCCAGCTCACCAGGGACCAATCACGGCGGGGAGCTGTTTTTT.